This T cell receptor (beta chain) was retrieved from a study of cytomegalovirus exposure and HLA in healthy donors. The CDR3 length is 14 residues. The V end lost 5 bases, the J end lost 7 bases, and 12 bases lay between the germline ends. Germline CDR1 SEHNR, CDR2 FQNEAQ (reference sequence). The PCR employed 60 Vbeta primers together with 13 Jbeta primers. Measured with immunoSEQ multiplex PCR; TCRdb has only the in-frame clones, and not every one. The table has under 200,000 clones, approximately 80% seen once. Material for sequencing was PBMCs. The receptor comes from a woman between 18 and 30 years old in good health and CMV-seronegative. The genes are TRBV7-9 and TRBJ1-6; weak D call: TRBD1 (6 bases). CDR3 sequence: CASSRTGTNSPLHF. The CDR3, as DNA: TGTGCCAGCAGCCGCACCGGGACAAATTCACCCCTCCACTTT.